This is a list of T cell receptor beta chains from one sample in a study of T cell repertoires in cytomegalovirus infection. In TCRdb, the reads were re-called with MiXCR into one record per CDR3 protein. The sample comprises about 920,000 distinct CDR3 sequences, around 31% of which are singletons, and roughly 13% rests with the top ten. For these TCRs, the target antigens are not known. Sequenced material: cultured CD8+ T cells from PBMCs, taken from culture after CMV antigen stimulation. Every receptor here comes from a human donor in good health (CMV status not recorded). Some clones in this sample may be carry-over from other donors' samples. CDR3s include the opening cysteine and the closing phenylalanine or tryptophan. D genes are given only for firm matches. Size values are once, few and many counts, or a class for expanded clones, and some rows have none.

j_gene | abundance | d_gene | v_gene | CDR3aa | CDR3nt
TRBJ2-5 | - | - | TRBV28 | CASTPIDGGAWVSRETQYF | TGTGCCAGCACCCCGATTGACGGGGGCGCCTGGGTCTCAAGGGAGACCCAGTACTTC
TRBJ1-5 | - | - | TRBV6-5 | CASRAQVSGNQPQHF | TGTGCCAGCAGGGCCCAGGTTTCTGGCAATCAGCCCCAGCATTTT
TRBJ1-2 | many | - | TRBV7-8 | CASSFDGFYGYTF | TGTGCCAGCAGCTTTGACGGCTTCTATGGCTACACCTTC
TRBJ2-1 | - | TRBD1 | TRBV7-9 | CAGSRGQGAYNEQFF | TGTGCCGGCAGCCGTGGACAGGGGGCCTACAATGAGCAGTTCTTC
TRBJ2-3 | - | TRBD2 | TRBV29-1 | CSVEWTSGGATDTQYF | TGCAGCGTTGAATGGACTAGCGGGGGGGCAACAGATACGCAGTATTTT
TRBJ2-1 | few | - | TRBV7-9 | CASSLTGVDNEQFF | TGTGCCAGCAGCTTAACCGGGGTCGACAATGAGCAGTTCTTC
TRBJ1-6 | many | TRBD1 | TRBV7-8 | CASSSQGQGNSPLHF | TGTGCCAGCAGCTCCCAAGGACAGGGGAATTCACCCCTCCACTTT
TRBJ1-5 | - | TRBD1 | TRBV19 | CASSEPGTGAKVFYQPQHF | TGTGCCAGTAGTGAACCAGGGACAGGGGCTAAGGTCTTTTATCAGCCCCAGCATTTT
TRBJ2-2 | - | - | TRBV25-1 | CASSAYRDRNTGELFF | TGTGCCAGCAGTGCCTACAGGGATCGGAACACCGGGGAGCTGTTTTTT
TRBJ2-5 | - | - | TRBV5-6 | CASSLVRQEETQYF | TGTGCCAGCAGCTTGGTCCGGCAGGAAGAGACCCAGTACTTC
TRBJ2-7 | - | - | TRBV6-5 | CASSYSAGYEQYF | TGTGCCAGCAGTTACTCTGCAGGCTACGAGCAGTACTTC
TRBJ2-1 | few | - | TRBV6-5 | CASSYAVRLDRFTYNEQFF | TGTGCCAGCAGTTACGCAGTTCGACTAGACAGGTTTACCTACAATGAGCAGTTCTTC
TRBJ1-2 | many | TRBD1 | TRBV10-3 | CAISRDRGALGYTF | TGTGCCATCAGCCGGGACAGGGGGGCCCTCGGCTACACCTTC
TRBJ2-4 | - | - | TRBV19 | CASSMSGASKNIQYF | TGTGCCAGTAGTATGTCGGGGGCGAGTAAAAACATTCAGTACTTC
TRBJ1-3 | - | - | TRBV7-8 | CASSYQRAYGNTIYF | TGTGCCAGCAGCTATCAGCGGGCATATGGAAACACCATATATTTT
TRBJ2-2 | - | TRBD2 | TRBV5-6 | CASSPGRDSGGMRTGELFF | TGTGCCAGCAGTCCTGGACGAGATAGCGGGGGAATGAGGACCGGGGAGCTGTTTTTT
TRBJ2-3 | few | TRBD2 | TRBV11-2 | CASSLDAGGTDTQYF | TGTGCCAGCAGCTTAGATGCGGGAGGCACAGATACGCAGTATTTT
TRBJ2-1 | few | - | TRBV28 | CASSLERGTPQFF | TGTGCCAGCAGTTTAGAGAGGGGGACACCTCAGTTCTTC
TRBJ2-1 | - | - | TRBV20-1 | CSARDQEGYNEQFF | TGCAGTGCTAGAGACCAGGAAGGCTACAATGAGCAGTTCTTC
TRBJ1-2 | once | TRBD1 | TRBV14 | CASSQEAGGVFGYTF | TGTGCCAGCAGCCAAGAGGCAGGGGGAGTCTTTGGCTACACCTTC
TRBJ1-5 | few | TRBD1 | TRBV28 | CASSFGTGTNQPQHF | TGTGCCAGCAGTTTCGGGACAGGTACGAATCAGCCCCAGCATTTT
TRBJ1-3 | - | - | TRBV2 | CATPAAVGSGNTIYF | TGTGCCACTCCCGCGGCGGTGGGCTCTGGAAACACCATATATTTT